Described below is a single T cell receptor beta chain sequence and its context. Method: immunoSEQ multiplex PCR; TCRdb's copy keeps in-frame clones and lacks some. The sample has almost 20,000 clones, approximately 86% seen once; the top ten hold over 7.5%. This entry comes from a study of graft-versus-host responses after intestinal transplantation. Study as a whole: Once they had received anti-thymocyte globulin induction, all recipients took tacrolimus and steroids for roughly three years.

Sequencing used PBMCs, obtained approximately 240 days after intestinal transplant. The TCR was taken from a human patient who received an intestinal transplant, so some T cells may come from the graft donor.

CDR3 nucleotide sequence: TGTGCCAGCTCACCACCAGCGGGGGCCTACGAGCAGTACTTC. Its translation: CASSPPAGAYEQYF. The chain is built from TRBV18 and TRBJ2-7; TRBD2 matches 8 bases. This CDR3 contains 14 residues. Germline V lookup: CDR1 KGHSH, CDR2 LQKENI. J lost 2 bases, V lost 0 bases, and 0 bases had no gene match.